These 17 T cell receptor beta chains were sequenced from one sample in a study of identical twins. TCRdb recomputed calls from the 5' RACE reads with MiXCR, one row per CDR3 protein. Of approximately 890,000 distinct CDR3 sequences listed, around an eighth are singletons. These sequences were also reported in another study, on yellow fever vaccine responses in identical twins.

Sequences were obtained from PBMCs. These receptors were taken from a woman between 18 and 29 years old in good health.

This clonotype was seen only a few times. This chain connects TRBV7-3 to TRBJ2-1; D may be TRBD1 (6 bases). Germline CDR1 SGHTA, CDR2 FQGTGA. The V gene lost 4 bases and the J gene lost 6 bases, with 13 bases spanning the gap. The length of the CDR3 is 14 residues. DNA for the CDR3: TGTGCCAGCAGCTCAGTTGGGGGCTTCAATGAGCAGTTCTTC. It specifies CASSSVGGFNEQFF.

V gene TRBV9 combines with J gene TRBJ2-1, with 8 bases identical to TRBD1. Trimming took 2 bases from V and 1 from J; bases not matched to a gene: 2. Germline-derived CDR1 and CDR2 are SGDLS and YYNGEE. The CDR3 is 15 residues long. The CDR3 sequence is CASSVQGASYNEQFF. CDR3 nucleotides: TGTGCCAGCAGCGTGCAGGGGGCTTCCTACAATGAGCAGTTCTTC. Full variable domain (rest looked up from reference TRBV9 and TRBJ2-1): DSGVTQTPKHLITATGQRVTLRCSPRSGDLSVYWYQQSLDQGLQFLIQYYNGEERAKGNILERFSAQQFPDLHSELNLSSLELGDSALYFCASSVQGASYNEQFFGPGTRLTVL.

The gene calls are TRBV12-3 or TRBV12-4 and TRBJ2-3, with D possibly TRBD2 on 5 matching bases. Trimming removed 6 bases at V and 5 bases at J, with 9 bases between. This CDR3 is 12 amino acids long. CDR3 in amino acids: CASSKAVDTQYF. DNA for the CDR3: TGTGCCAGCAGCAAAGCGGTAGATACGCAGTATTTT.

The gene calls are TRBV7-8 and TRBJ2-3; D possibly matches TRBD1 or TRBD2 (5 bases each). V was pared by 4 bases and J by 1 base, with 12 bases between. CDR3 length equals 15 residues. Germline loops: CDR1 SGHVS, CDR2 FQNEAQ. This CDR3 is CASSSRGERTDTQYF. The CDR3 region has the DNA TGTGCCAGCAGCTCGAGGGGCGAACGCACAGATACGCAGTATTTT.

The rearrangement joins TRBV5-1 to TRBJ1-1; TRBD1 agrees at 10 bases. V dropped 4 bases and J dropped 4; count of bases not matched to a gene: 13. CDR3 size: 17 residues. Germline CDR1 is SGHRS and CDR2 is YFSETQ. This chain's CDR3 is CASSARQGAAWSTEAFF. DNA of the CDR3: TGCGCCAGCAGCGCCAGACAGGGGGCTGCATGGAGCACTGAAGCTTTCTTT.

This clonotype was detected a few times. The J gene is TRBJ1-1, the V gene TRBV5-1; D not certain. The germline gives CDR1 SGHRS, CDR2 YFSETQ. V lost 0 bases and J 7 bases, leaving 10 bases between the germline ends. The CDR3 consists of 13 residues. Written as DNA, the CDR3 is TGCGCCAGCAGCTTGGCCGGGAACGGTGAAGCTTTCTTT. Its protein is CASSLAGNGEAFF. Full variable domain (outside the CDR3, taken from reference TRBV5-1 and TRBJ1-1): KAGVTQTPRYLIKTRGQQVTLSCSPISGHRSVSWYQQTPGQGLQFLFEYFSETQRNKGNFPGRFSGRQFSNSRSEMNVSTLELGDSALYLCASSLAGNGEAFFGQGTRLTVV.

This clonotype has just a few counts. The V gene is TRBV7-9, the J gene TRBJ1-5, with D perhaps TRBD1 (5 bases). The CDR3 consists of 17 residues. Germline-derived CDR1 and CDR2 are SEHNR and FQNEAQ (reference sequence). V lost 4 bases and J 0 bases, leaving 16 bases between the germline ends. CDR3 nucleotide sequence: TGTGCCAGCAGCTCAACCCGGACACATTCTAGCAATCAGCCCCAGCATTTT. Translated: CASSSTRTHSSNQPQHF. Based on the CDR3 plus reference TRBV7-9 and TRBJ1-5, the full variable domain is DTGVSQNPRHKITKRGQNVTFRCDPISEHNRLYWYRQTLGQGPEFLTYFQNEAQLEKSRLLSDRFSAERPKGSFSTLEIQRTEQGDSAMYLCASSSTRTHSSNQPQHFGDGTRLSIL.

The CDR3 loop is CASSYALAGEVGELFF. The CDR3 bases are TGTGCCAGCAGTTACGCCCTAGCGGGGGAGGTGGGGGAGCTGTTTTTT. The J gene is TRBJ2-2, the V gene TRBV6-5; 10 bases agree with TRBD2. Trimming cost V 2 bases and J 8 bases; bases outside gene matches: 8. The V gene's germline CDR1 is MNHEY and CDR2 SVGAGI. The CDR3 spans 16 residues.

This clonotype appeared many times. The chain employs TRBV24-1 and TRBJ1-1, with a weak D call TRBD1 (5 bases). Germline V lookup: CDR1 KGHDR, CDR2 SFDVKD. Trimming left V 5 bases short and J 4 bases short, with 10 bases between. The CDR3 is made up of 13 amino acids. This CDR3 is CATSATQGTEAFF. The DNA of the CDR3 is TGTGCCACCAGTGCCACTCAGGGCACTGAAGCTTTCTTT.

The chain carries TRBV7-9 and TRBJ2-7; TRBD2 agrees at 12 bases. Germline-derived CDR1 and CDR2 are SEHNR and FQNEAQ (reference sequence). The CDR3 covers 16 residues. After removal of 6 bases from V and 4 bases from J, the junction contained 10 bases not matched to a gene. The CDR3 protein is CASRGIGTSGLYEQYF. The CDR3 DNA reads TGTGCCAGCAGAGGAATCGGGACTAGCGGGCTTTACGAGCAGTACTTC.

This clonotype was found once. This rearrangement joins TRBV4-1 to TRBJ2-2; 7 bases are shared with TRBD1. CDR3 length equals 16 residues. V lost 0 bases to trimming and J lost 4 bases; unmatched junction nucleotides: 5. CDR1 is MGHRA and CDR2 is YSYEKL in the germline V gene. CDR3 loop: CASSQEIDRATGELFF. The CDR3 DNA follows: TGCGCCAGCAGCCAAGAGATCGACAGGGCCACCGGGGAGCTGTTTTTT.

V is TRBV27 and J is TRBJ1-5; 9 positions match TRBD1. The V gene end was trimmed by 5 bases and the J gene end by 0 bases; junction bases not matched to a gene: 2. The CDR3 runs 15 residues. Germline V gives CDR1 MNHEY, CDR2 SMNVEV (reference sequence). The CDR3 reads CASSGTGHSNQPQHF. The DNA of the CDR3 is TGTGCCAGCAGTGGGACAGGGCATAGCAATCAGCCCCAGCATTTT.

The DNA of the CDR3 is TGTGCCACCCAACCGGGACAGGGGAACGAGGCCAAAAACATTCAGTACTTC. Its protein product is CATQPGQGNEAKNIQYF. This chain uses TRBV10-3 with TRBJ2-4, with 10 bases lining up with TRBD1. The V and J ends lost 10 bases and 1 base, in that order; junction bases with no gene match: 13. The CDR3 loop spans 17 amino acids. The germline gives CDR1 ENHRY, CDR2 SYGVKD.

A few counts support this clonotype. The genes are TRBV12-3 or TRBV12-4 and TRBJ2-5; D possibly corresponds to TRBD2 (6 bases). The CDR3 runs to 16 residues. V was shortened by 3 bases and J by 5 bases, with 19 bases between the two germline ends. The CDR3 DNA reads as TGTGCCAGCAGTTTTTCGGCCGGGACTGCTCTCGAGACCCAGTACTTC. It codes for CASSFSAGTALETQYF.

This clonotype came up many times. V gene TRBV5-1 combines with J gene TRBJ1-1; 9 positions agree with TRBD1. The CDR3 consists of 14 residues. From germline, CDR1 is SGHRS and CDR2 YFSETQ. With V trimmed by 4 bases and J by 5 bases, 6 bases remained unmatched. The CDR3 DNA reads as TGCGCCAGCAGCACAGGGGGCACGGGGACTGAAGCTTTCTTT. This sequence encodes CASSTGGTGTEAFF. Full variable domain (missing parts from reference TRBV5-1 and TRBJ1-1): KAGVTQTPRYLIKTRGQQVTLSCSPISGHRSVSWYQQTPGQGLQFLFEYFSETQRNKGNFPGRFSGRQFSNSRSEMNVSTLELGDSALYLCASSTGGTGTEAFFGQGTRLTVV.

This clonotype was detected ten times or more. The chain joins TRBV12-3 or TRBV12-4 to TRBJ1-1; D uncertain. Trimming removed 2 bases from V and 3 bases from J, with 7 bases in between. The CDR3 is made up of 13 amino acids. Written as DNA, the CDR3 is TGTGCCAGCAGTTTATCGGGGTACACTGAAGCTTTCTTT. Its protein product is CASSLSGYTEAFF.

This clonotype was recorded many times. V usage is TRBV7-6 and J usage is TRBJ1-2; tentative D call: TRBD1 (5 bases). Trimming removed 7 bases from V and 7 bases from J, with 10 bases in between. The CDR3 length is 11 residues. CDR1 and CDR2 (germline): SGHVS, FNYEAQ. In DNA form, the CDR3 reads TGTGCCAGCACCTCGGGGGTTGGCTACACCTTC. Translation: CASTSGVGYTF.